The 21 T cell receptor beta chains below were found in one sample sequenced in a study of T cell repertoires in aging, cancer and after chemotherapy. A mixed TRB-A/B primer pool amplified rearranged TRB by multiplex touch-down PCR. MiXCR was run by TCRdb on the multiplex PCR reads, yielding one entry per CDR3 protein. Here the sample spans several thousand distinct CDR3 sequences, around 22% being singletons. The template was genomic DNA from peripheral blood, not RNA. The sequenced sample was blood. These receptors were obtained from a human donor in good health.

This clonotype has a handful of counts. The rearrangement uses TRBV4-1 and TRBJ2-7; D unclear. The CDR3 length is 14 residues. The germline gives CDR1 MGHRA, CDR2 YSYEKL. V lost 7 bases and J lost 4, with 17 bases in between. CDR3 region: CASTPRLGVYEQYF. In nucleotides, the CDR3 is TGCGCCAGCACCCCCAGGTTAGGTGTTTACGAGCAGTACTTC.

Notes on this clonotype: Just one base apart from a much larger clone, this may be a read error. The V and J genes are TRBV6-2 or TRBV6-3 and TRBJ1-1, with D possibly being TRBD1 (5 bases). The CDR3 loop spans 16 amino acids. The germline gives CDR1 MNHEY, CDR2 SVGEGT. V lost 6 bases, J lost 9 bases, and 26 bases lay in between. As DNA, the CDR3 is TGTGCCAGCAGAACCACGTTCGGGGCGGACTCCGACCAAGCTTTCTTT. Protein: CASRTTFGADSDQAFF.

The chain is built from TRBV10-3 and TRBJ1-2, with D perhaps matching TRBD1 (6 bases). There are 16 residues in the CDR3. V was pared by 8 bases and J by 8 bases, with 27 bases between. Germline CDR1 is ENHRY and CDR2 is SYGVKD. The CDR3, as DNA: TGTGCCATCCCTAAGCGGGACAATTCCCCCCGTGGAGGCTACACCTTC. Translating gives CAIPKRDNSPRGGYTF.

In its sample, this clonotype was seen a few times. The chain recombines TRBV6-1 with TRBJ2-5; D is possibly TRBD2 (6 bases). The CDR3 sequence is 14 residues long. Trimming took 6 bases from V and 2 from J, leaving 13 bases between them. Per germline, CDR1 MNHNS and CDR2 SASEGT. The CDR3 here is CASRRTNQQETQYF. CDR3 nucleotides: TGTGCCAGCAGAAGGACTAACCAACAAGAGACCCAGTACTTC.

This clonotype is medium-sized in the sample. The CDR3 nucleotides read TGTGCCAGCAGTGACCAGGCCTCTGGGGCCAACGTCCTGACTTTC. It encodes CASSDQASGANVLTF. The V and J genes are TRBV6-4 and TRBJ2-6, with D uncertain. The germline V gene encodes CDR1 MRHNA and CDR2 SNTAGT. V lost 2 bases to trimming and J lost 0 bases, with 5 bases between them. CDR3 size: 15 residues.

A few counts support this clonotype. The chain has TRBV20-1 and TRBJ1-5; weak D call: TRBD1 (5 bases). Germline values: CDR1 DFQATT, CDR2 SNEGSKA (reference sequence). This CDR3 contains 15 residues. V was cut by 6 bases and J by 2 bases, with 17 bases left in between. As DNA, the CDR3 is TGCAGTGCCACCGAGGGGCGGGACGGCAATCAGCCCCAGCATTTT. This codes for CSATEGRDGNQPQHF.

Turning to this clonotype: This may arise from a read error, as a much more abundant clone is one base away. J is TRBJ1-2 and V is TRBV30; tentatively, D is TRBD1 (5 bases). In germline, CDR1 is GTSNPN, CDR2 SVGIG (reference sequence). CDR3 size: 15 residues. V dropped 5 bases and J dropped 7 bases, with 23 bases sitting between them. CDR3 protein: CAWGGGGLPLRGYTF. CDR3 sequence (DNA): TGTGCCTGGGGGGGGGGGGGACTGCCTCTCCGTGGCTACACCTTC.

By sample fraction, this clonotype is medium-sized. V is TRBV6-5 and J is TRBJ2-7; 7 nucleotides match TRBD1. The CDR3 totals 12 residues. The germline gives CDR1 MNHEY, CDR2 SVGAGI. After removal of 6 bases from V and 5 bases from J, the junction contained 4 bases not matched to a gene. For the CDR3, the DNA is TGTGCCAGCAGCGACAGGGTGGACGAGCAGTACTTC. It specifies CASSDRVDEQYF.

By sample share, this clonotype is medium-sized. The gene calls are TRBV10-3 and TRBJ2-7; 9 bases align to TRBD1. The CDR3 is made up of 14 amino acids. Germline trimming cut 8 bases from V and 2 bases from J; bases unmatched to any gene: 7. Germline CDR1 reads ENHRY; CDR2 reads SYGVKD. The CDR3 sequence is CAIAAGTGTYEQYF. In nucleotides, the CDR3 is TGTGCCATCGCGGCGGGGACAGGGACCTACGAGCAGTACTTC.

This clonotype is termed medium-sized. The rearrangement joins TRBV7-2 to TRBJ2-7, with D tentatively TRBD2 (5 bases). Trimming shortened V by 4 bases and J by 6 bases, and 16 bases separated the two germline ends. Germline CDR1 and CDR2: SGHTA and FQGNSA. The CDR3 is 14 residues long. As DNA, the CDR3 is TGTGCCAGCAGCTCACAGCCCGCTGCGGGCGAGCAGTACTTC. As protein: CASSSQPAAGEQYF.

The CDR3 bases are TGTGCCAGCAGACAGGGGAGGCGGGAAAAACTGTTTTTT. This codes for CASRQGRREKLFF. The chain carries TRBV28 and TRBJ1-4; 7 bases fit TRBD1. Germline CDR1 is MDHEN and CDR2 is SYDVKM. Losses at the gene ends were 6 bases for V and 8 bases for J; bases not matched to a gene: 6. The CDR3 has 13 amino acids.

This clonotype is labeled medium-sized. The chain has TRBV12-3 or TRBV12-4 and TRBJ2-7; no firm D call. This CDR3 has 14 residues. V was cut by 2 bases and J by 3 bases, with 11 bases left in between. CDR3 residues: CASSLSRAYYEQYF. CDR3 bases: TGTGCCAGCAGTTTATCTCGAGCGTACTACGAGCAGTACTTC.

This chain uses TRBV5-1 with TRBJ1-6; D possibly corresponds to TRBD1 (5 bases). Germline CDR1 SGHRS, CDR2 YFSETQ. The CDR3 runs 16 residues. Trimming cost V 0 bases and J 1 base, with 8 bases left between them. This CDR3 reads CASSLEGLSYNSPLHF. The CDR3 nucleotides read TGCGCCAGCAGCTTGGAGGGGCTGTCCTATAATTCACCCCTCCACTTT.

Judged by abundance, this clonotype is medium-sized. The chain couples TRBV20-1 to TRBJ1-5; no clear D gene. The ends were cut back, 6 bases at V and 6 bases at J, with 18 bases in the middle. Germline V gives CDR1 DFQATT, CDR2 SNEGSKA (reference sequence). This CDR3 spans 14 amino acids. This chain's CDR3 is CSALLQFGLQPQHF. CDR3 sequence (DNA): TGCAGTGCGCTCCTCCAATTCGGGCTTCAGCCCCAGCATTTT.

This clonotype was seen more than once but under ten times. The CDR3 DNA reads as TGCGCCAGCAGTCCCTTGCGGACAGGGGGCAGCGAGCAGTACTTC. It yields the protein CASSPLRTGGSEQYF. V is TRBV10-1 and J is TRBJ2-7; 11 bases are a match to TRBD1. The J segment lost 6 bases and the V segment lost 5 bases, leaving 9 bases of the junction unmatched. Germline V gives CDR1 WNHNN, CDR2 SYGVQD (reference sequence). The CDR3 has 15 residues.

By share of the sample, this clonotype is medium-sized. This sequence joins TRBV29-1 and TRBJ2-7; D might be TRBD2 (7 bases). CDR1 and CDR2 from the germline V gene are SQVTM and ANQGSEA. With 5 bases removed from V and 3 bases from J, the gap between germline ends came to 14 bases. This CDR3 has 13 residues. CDR3: CSVWGGANYEQYF. The CDR3 DNA reads TGCAGCGTTTGGGGGGGCGCCAACTACGAGCAGTACTTC.

This clonotype was observed a few times. This sequence joins TRBV6-1 and TRBJ2-1, with D possibly called TRBD1 or TRBD2 (5 bases each). Per germline, CDR1 MNHNS and CDR2 SASEGT. The CDR3 has 19 residues. V lost 0 bases and J 0 bases, leaving 18 bases between the germline ends. CDR3: CASSEALRGEQSSYNEQFF. The CDR3 DNA sequence: TGTGCCAGCAGTGAAGCGCTACGAGGGGAACAGAGCTCCTACAATGAGCAGTTCTTC.

The sample holds one count of this clonotype. The CDR3 here is CSARGRGGQVYGYTF. In DNA form, the CDR3 reads TGCAGTGCTAGAGGGAGGGGGGGACAGGTCTATGGCTACACCTTC. The chain combines TRBV20-1 with TRBJ1-2; 8 bases map to TRBD1. Losses at the gene ends were 1 base for V and 4 bases for J; bases not matched to a gene: 8. Germline lookup yields CDR1 DFQATT and CDR2 SNEGSKA (reference sequence). CDR3 length equals 15 residues.

Relative to its sample, this clonotype is medium-sized (0.01 to 0.1%). The chain uses TRBV12-3 or TRBV12-4 and TRBJ2-2, with TRBD2 matching 13 bases. The CDR3 contains 18 residues. The ends lost 7 bases at V and 4 bases at J; junction bases unmatched: 12. In nucleotides, the CDR3 is TGTGCCAGCAATGAGACTAGCGGGAGGCCCGTGGGCACCGGGGAGCTGTTTTTT. Amino acids: CASNETSGRPVGTGELFF.

By share, this clonotype counts as medium-sized (0.01 to 0.1%). The chain carries TRBV12-3 or TRBV12-4 and TRBJ1-5, with 9 bases that match TRBD1. CDR3 length: 17 residues. J lost 2 bases, V lost 4 bases, and 9 bases had no gene match. CDR3 region: CASSSQTGGGGNQPQHF. The CDR3 region has the DNA TGTGCCAGCAGTTCCCAGACAGGGGGTGGTGGCAATCAGCCCCAGCATTTT.

The chain uses TRBV6-5 and TRBJ1-2; D call uncertain. Germline CDR1 reads MNHEY; CDR2 reads SVGAGI. V was trimmed by 7 bases and J by 5 bases, leaving 14 bases between them. The CDR3 is made up of 13 amino acids. The chain's CDR3 is CASIITGAYGYTF. The CDR3, as DNA: TGTGCCAGCATAATTACGGGAGCGTATGGCTACACCTTC.